These T cell receptor beta chains were read from a single sample in a study of cytomegalovirus exposure and HLA in healthy donors. Using immunoSEQ multiplex PCR, the repertoire was profiled, and TCRdb retains in-frame clones only, with some absent. The sample lists fewer than 200,000 clones, approximately 67% occurring once. Specimen: PBMCs. These receptors were obtained from a woman in her late teens or twenties in good health and CMV-seropositive. CDR3s include the opening cysteine and the closing phenylalanine or tryptophan. D genes are given only for firm matches. A row's size may be missing; if present it is once, few, many or a size class.

v_gene	j_gene	d_gene	len	abundance	CDR3aa	CDR3nt
TRBV10-3	TRBJ2-7	-	14	-	CAISASGLSYEQYF	TGTGCCATCAGTGCCTCGGGACTTTCCTACGAGCAGTACTTC
TRBV27	TRBJ2-2	-	14	-	CASRIQGETGELFF	TGTGCCAGTAGGATACAGGGAGAAACCGGGGAGCTGTTTTTT
TRBV2	TRBJ2-7	-	15	-	CASIEGVLLSYEQYF	TGTGCCAGCATCGAGGGGGTCCTCCTCTCCTACGAGCAGTACTTC
TRBV18	TRBJ1-5	TRBD1	15	few	CASSLDRVGNQPQHF	TGTGCCAGCTCTTTGGACAGGGTGGGCAATCAGCCCCAGCATTTT
TRBV10-3	TRBJ2-7	-	13	-	CAISEGTPYEQYF	TGTGCCATCAGCGAGGGGACTCCGTACGAGCAGTACTTC
TRBV7-9	TRBJ2-5	-	16	-	CASSSRLLNQQETQYF	TGTGCCAGCAGCTCCAGACTGCTTAACCAACAAGAGACCCAGTACTTC
TRBV12-5	TRBJ1-1	-	11	-	CASAVSTEAFF	TGTGCTAGTGCGGTGAGCACTGAAGCTTTCTTT
TRBV5-1	TRBJ1-3	-	14	few	CASSPAGSGNTIYF	TGCGCCAGCAGCCCAGCAGGGTCCGGAAACACCATATATTTT
TRBV19	TRBJ1-6	TRBD1	15	-	CASTVDRAYNSPLHF	TGTGCCAGTACCGTGGACAGGGCGTATAATTCACCCCTCCACTTT
TRBV5-1	TRBJ2-7	TRBD2	16	-	CASSHPPGLADYEQYF	TGCGCCAGCAGCCACCCACCCGGACTAGCGGACTACGAGCAGTACTTC
TRBV5-1	TRBJ2-7	TRBD1	12	few	CASSRDRSEQYF	TGCGCCAGCAGTAGGGACAGATCCGAGCAGTACTTC
TRBV11-2	TRBJ2-5	-	15	-	CASSRALSGKETQYF	TGTGCCAGCAGCCGAGCTCTTTCGGGGAAAGAGACCCAGTACTTC
TRBV30	TRBJ1-1	-	14	once	CAWGAGQGDTEAFF	TGTGCCTGGGGCGCCGGGCAAGGGGACACTGAAGCTTTCTTT
TRBV7-9	TRBJ2-1	-	13	-	CASSITSYNEQFF	TGTGCCAGCAGCATTACTTCCTACAATGAGCAGTTCTTC
TRBV14	TRBJ2-1	TRBD2	18	-	CASSQDYGSGGAANEQFF	TGTGCCAGCAGCCAAGATTACGGTAGCGGGGGGGCCGCGAATGAGCAGTTCTTC
TRBV7-9	TRBJ1-1	-	13	-	CASSLGTTVEAFF	TGTGCCAGCAGCTTAGGTACGACAGTTGAAGCTTTCTTT
TRBV7-3	TRBJ1-1	-	13	-	CASRQGMNTEAFF	TGTGCCAGCAGACAGGGAATGAACACTGAAGCTTTCTTT
TRBV2	TRBJ2-7	-	14	-	CATWTPQSSYEQYF	TGTGCCACCTGGACTCCCCAGAGCTCCTACGAGCAGTACTTC
TRBV7-9	TRBJ2-7	-	14	-	CASSFTGNTYEQYF	TGTGCCAGCAGCTTCACAGGGAACACCTACGAGCAGTACTTC
TRBV7-6	TRBJ2-7	TRBD1	17	-	CASSLASGTGNGYEQYF	TGTGCCAGCAGCTTAGCTTCTGGGACAGGGAACGGTTACGAGCAGTACTTC
TRBV19	TRBJ1-5	-	13	-	CASRESGYQPQHF	TGTGCCAGTAGGGAGTCGGGGTATCAGCCCCAGCATTTT
TRBV27	TRBJ2-3	-	13	few	CASSLLGTDTQYF	TGTGCCAGCAGTTTACTCGGCACAGATACGCAGTATTTT
TRBV5-1	TRBJ1-4	-	14	few	CASSSRGLDEKLFF	TGCGCCAGCAGCTCCAGGGGTTTGGATGAAAAACTGTTTTTT
TRBV10-1	TRBJ1-2	-	14	few	CASSEAGFRTGYTF	TGCGCCAGCAGTGAAGCGGGCTTTCGGACTGGCTACACCTTC
TRBV27	TRBJ2-7	-	13	few	CASSIRVSYEQYF	TGTGCCAGCAGTATCAGGGTCTCCTACGAGCAGTACTTC
TRBV7-2	TRBJ1-5	-	14	-	CASSQGMSNQPQHF	TGTGCCAGCAGCCAGGGGATGAGCAATCAGCCCCAGCATTTT
TRBV5-6	TRBJ2-3	TRBD2	17	-	CASSHPGLASGTDTQYF	TGTGCCAGCAGCCACCCCGGACTAGCGAGTGGCACAGATACGCAGTATTTT
TRBV27	TRBJ1-4	TRBD1	17	-	CASSSPGTEGVREKLFF	TGTGCCAGCAGCTCCCCCGGGACAGAGGGCGTTAGAGAAAAACTGTTTTTT
TRBV18	TRBJ1-1	-	12	-	CASSPGVTEAFF	TGTGCCAGCTCCCCCGGGGTCACTGAAGCTTTCTTT
TRBV30	TRBJ1-1	TRBD1	13	-	CAWSPIRQGWAFF	TGTGCCTGGAGCCCTATTAGACAGGGTTGGGCTTTCTTT
TRBV7-2	TRBJ2-7	-	14	-	CASSLFPGVYEQYF	TGTGCCAGCAGCTTATTTCCAGGGGTTTACGAGCAGTACTTC
TRBV6-5	TRBJ2-1	-	13	few	CASSDRSYNEQFF	TGTGCCAGTAGCGATCGCTCCTACAATGAGCAGTTCTTC
TRBV18	TRBJ2-2	TRBD2	15	-	CASSPGLYQTGELFF	TGTGCCAGCTCACCGGGACTATACCAAACCGGGGAGCTGTTTTTT
TRBV7-3	TRBJ2-1	-	12	few	CASSPQGHEQFF	TGTGCCAGCAGCCCTCAGGGGCATGAGCAGTTCTTC
TRBV7-9	TRBJ1-6	-	15	-	CASTSGKARNSPLHF	TGTGCCAGCACCTCCGGGAAGGCCCGTAATTCACCCCTCCACTTT
TRBV27	TRBJ1-2	-	13	-	CASSSLDTYGYTF	TGTGCCAGCAGTTCCCTCGACACCTATGGCTACACCTTC
TRBV5-1	TRBJ1-2	-	15	few	CASSLESAGPSFYTF	TGCGCCAGCAGCTTGGAATCCGCAGGGCCTTCATTCTACACCTTC
TRBV27	TRBJ1-1	-	17	-	CASSPKPLAVVNTEAFF	TGTGCCAGCAGCCCAAAACCCCTCGCTGTAGTGAACACTGAAGCTTTCTTT
TRBV27	TRBJ1-1	-	14	-	CASRTRGLNTEAFF	TGTGCCAGCAGGACTAGGGGCCTGAACACTGAAGCTTTCTTT
TRBV27	TRBJ1-3	TRBD1	14	few	CASKTGISGNTIYF	TGTGCCAGCAAGACAGGGATCTCTGGAAACACCATATATTTT
TRBV28	TRBJ1-5	-	15	-	CASSLAGGPNQPQHF	TGTGCCAGCAGTTTAGCGGGGGGACCCAATCAGCCCCAGCATTTT
TRBV7-2	TRBJ2-1	TRBD1	15	-	CASSRTGPGYNEQFF	TGTGCCAGCAGCCGGACAGGGCCGGGCTACAATGAGCAGTTCTTC
TRBV7-2	TRBJ2-1	TRBD2	15	once	CASSLVVAGVYEQFF	TGTGCCAGCAGCTTAGTAGTAGCGGGAGTCTATGAGCAGTTCTTC
TRBV4-1	TRBJ1-5	-	16	once	CASSQVFRGRIQPQHF	TGCGCCAGCAGCCAAGTTTTCAGGGGTAGGATTCAGCCCCAGCATTTT
TRBV4-2	TRBJ2-5	TRBD2	15	few	CASSQTSRLPSEQYF	TGTGCCAGCAGCCAGACTAGCCGCTTACCCAGTGAGCAGTACTTC
TRBV4-2	TRBJ2-7	TRBD2	15	few	CASSQGLAGSYEQYF	TGTGCCAGCAGCCAAGGACTAGCGGGCTCCTACGAGCAGTACTTC
TRBV6-6	TRBJ2-7	TRBD2	14	-	CASSSTSGSHEQYF	TGTGCCAGCAGTTCGACTAGCGGGAGCCACGAGCAGTACTTC
TRBV19	TRBJ2-3	TRBD2	15	-	CASSGGGRSTDTQYF	TGTGCCAGTAGTGGGGGGGGACGTAGCACAGATACGCAGTATTTT
TRBV7-6	TRBJ2-7	TRBD1	14	-	CASSLSGTAYEQYF	TGTGCCAGCAGCTTAAGTGGGACAGCCTACGAGCAGTACTTC
TRBV6-6	TRBJ1-6	-	15	-	CASSYVQGVNSPLHF	TGTGCCAGCAGTTACGTACAGGGAGTTAATTCACCCCTCCACTTT
TRBV2	TRBJ2-3	-	13	-	CASRASAGDTQYF	TGCGCCAGCAGAGCAAGTGCGGGGGATACGCAGTATTTT
TRBV7-2	TRBJ2-7	TRBD2	15	-	CASSLVLAGGNEQYF	TGTGCCAGCAGCTTGGTACTAGCGGGGGGTAACGAGCAGTACTTC
TRBV7-6	TRBJ2-1	TRBD2	17	-	CASSSGLAGGPWYEQFF	TGTGCCAGCAGCTCGGGACTAGCGGGAGGGCCTTGGTATGAGCAGTTCTTC
TRBV9	TRBJ1-1	-	13	-	CASSLDKNTEAFF	TGTGCCAGCAGCCTGGACAAGAACACTGAAGCTTTCTTT
TRBV5-4	TRBJ1-4	-	16	-	CASSTRVGQGNEKLFF	TGTGCCAGCAGCACCCGGGTCGGGCAGGGGAATGAAAAACTGTTTTTT